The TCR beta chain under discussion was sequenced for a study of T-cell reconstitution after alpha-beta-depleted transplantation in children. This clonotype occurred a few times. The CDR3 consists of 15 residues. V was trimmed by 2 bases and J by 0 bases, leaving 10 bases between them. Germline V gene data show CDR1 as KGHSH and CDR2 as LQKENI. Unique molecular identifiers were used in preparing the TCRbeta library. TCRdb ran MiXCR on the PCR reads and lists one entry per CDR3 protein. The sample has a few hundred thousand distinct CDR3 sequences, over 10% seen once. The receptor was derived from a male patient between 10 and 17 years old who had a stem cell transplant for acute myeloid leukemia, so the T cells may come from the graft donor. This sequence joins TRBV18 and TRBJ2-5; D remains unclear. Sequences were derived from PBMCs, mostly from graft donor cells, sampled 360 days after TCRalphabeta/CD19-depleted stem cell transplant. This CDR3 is CASSPIHGNQETQYF. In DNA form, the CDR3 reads TGTGCCAGCTCACCAATTCATGGGAACCAAGAGACCCAGTACTTC.